The entry below describes one TCR beta chain. The antigen is unknown. The data originate from a study of T cells expressing NK-cell markers. The overall study: There were seven HCMV-seropositive donors and one seronegative donor among the eight sequenced. Study-level findings and limits: Dominant NKG2C+ clonotypes were found to form 1.0-7.0% of CD8+ T cells in 5 or 6 donors. Whether expanded NKG2C+ T cell clones were HCMV specific stayed uncertain.

Germline values: CDR1 SGHTA, CDR2 FQGTGA. The CDR3 totals 13 residues. TCR beta cDNA was generated via 5'RACE template switching incorporating UMIs. Following a re-call of the 5' RACE reads, TCRdb has one entry per CDR3 protein and lacks DNA. This sample's clone table lists about half a million distinct CDR3 sequences. The chain carries TRBV7-3 and TRBJ1-4. The source material was blood T cells: a sorted CD56 or NKG2C T cell subset, CD4+ or CD8+ T cells, or bulk PBMC T cells (not recorded which). The TCR comes from a woman aged 45-59 years in good health. CDR3 in amino acids: CASSFRLGEKLFF.